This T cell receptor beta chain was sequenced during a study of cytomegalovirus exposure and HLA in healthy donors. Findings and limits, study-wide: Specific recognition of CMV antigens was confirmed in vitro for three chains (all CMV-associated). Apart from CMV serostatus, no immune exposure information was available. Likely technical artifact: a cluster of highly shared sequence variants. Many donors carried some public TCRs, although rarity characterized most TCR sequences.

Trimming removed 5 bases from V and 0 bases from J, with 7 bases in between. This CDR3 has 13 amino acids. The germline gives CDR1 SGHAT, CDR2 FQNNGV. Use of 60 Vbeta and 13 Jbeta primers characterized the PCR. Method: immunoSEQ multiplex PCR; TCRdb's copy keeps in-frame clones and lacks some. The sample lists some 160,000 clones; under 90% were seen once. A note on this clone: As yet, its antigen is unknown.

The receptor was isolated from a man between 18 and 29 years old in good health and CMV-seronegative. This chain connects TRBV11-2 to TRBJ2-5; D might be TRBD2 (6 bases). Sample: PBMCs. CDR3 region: CASSRGYQETQYF. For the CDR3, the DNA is TGTGCCAGCAGCCGGGGGTACCAAGAGACCCAGTACTTC.